Below, 19 T cell receptor beta chains from the same sample are listed, as sequenced in a study of blood T cell repertoires in COVID-19. TCRdb keeps only in-frame clones here, not all; method: immunoSEQ multiplex PCR. The sample has approximately 120,000 clones, around nine tenths seen once. The material sequenced was peripheral blood. These receptors originate from an elderly woman with acute or convalescent COVID-19.

The chain employs TRBV7-9 and TRBJ2-5; 8 nucleotides line up with TRBD1. The CDR3 has 14 residues. J was trimmed by 6 bases and V by 8 bases; bases with no gene match: 11. Germline-derived CDR1 and CDR2 are SEHNR and FQNEAQ (reference sequence). CDR3 loop: CASAPPGGRQTQYF. The CDR3 DNA reads TGTGCCAGCGCTCCTCCAGGGGGCAGGCAGACCCAGTACTTC.

The rearrangement uses TRBV18 and TRBJ2-7; D is uncertain. Germline lookup yields CDR1 KGHSH and CDR2 LQKENI. This CDR3 has 13 amino acids. With 3 bases removed from V and 0 bases from J, the gap between germline ends came to 6 bases. In DNA, the CDR3 is TGTGCCAGCTCACCCGGGTCCTCCTACGAGCAGTACTTC. Its translation is CASSPGSSYEQYF.

The chain recombines TRBV6-5 with TRBJ2-5; D gene uncertain. From germline, CDR1 is MNHEY and CDR2 SVGAGI. The CDR3 loop spans 15 amino acids. Trimming left V 6 bases short and J 4 bases short, with 18 bases between. CDR3 DNA sequence: TGTGCCAGCAGACTTTCTTATGAATCTGGAGAGACCCAGTACTTC. Translating it yields CASRLSYESGETQYF.

V gene TRBV19 combines with J gene TRBJ2-7; 8 nucleotides align to TRBD1. Trimming removed 6 bases from V and 6 bases from J; junction bases left unmatched: 13. This CDR3 is 15 amino acids long. The germline V gene encodes CDR1 LNHDA and CDR2 SQIVND (reference sequence). This chain's CDR3 is CASSSGTGSTSEQYF. For the CDR3, the DNA is TGTGCCAGTAGCTCCGGGACAGGATCGACCAGCGAGCAGTACTTC.

The chain couples TRBV7-6 to TRBJ2-2; 7 positions agree with TRBD2. Germline V gene sequence: CDR1 SGHVS, CDR2 FNYEAQ. With V trimmed by 2 bases and J by 1 base, 4 bases remained unmatched. CDR3 size: 16 residues. In DNA form, the CDR3 reads TGTGCCAGCAGCTTATTCGGACTAGGGAACACCGGGGAGCTGTTTTTT. It translates to CASSLFGLGNTGELFF.

V and J are TRBV12-5 and TRBJ2-7; 8 nucleotides agree with TRBD1. Germline CDR1 is LGHNT and CDR2 is FRNRAP. Trimming took 2 bases from V and 3 from J; bases not matched to a gene: 9. The CDR3 has 16 amino acids. CDR3 residues: CASGLTPGQAFYEQYF. CDR3 DNA sequence: TGTGCTAGTGGTTTGACCCCGGGACAGGCTTTCTACGAGCAGTACTTC.

V usage is TRBV7-2 and J usage is TRBJ1-2; 10 bases align to TRBD1. Germline V lookup: CDR1 SGHTA, CDR2 FQGNSA. This CDR3 comprises 13 residues. J gave up 7 bases and V 6 bases, and 5 bases lay outside the gene matches. The CDR3 loop reads CASRPGQGFGYTF. DNA of the CDR3: TGTGCCAGCAGACCGGGACAGGGGTTTGGCTACACCTTC.

CDR3 nucleotides: TGTGCCAGCAGTCGGGGGGGGGAGACCCAGTACTTC. Amino acids: CASSRGGETQYF. This sequence joins TRBV27 and TRBJ2-5; 8 nucleotides match TRBD2. The V gene's germline CDR1 is MNHEY and CDR2 SMNVEV (reference sequence). V lost 5 bases and J lost 5; bases outside the gene matches: 1. This CDR3 comprises 12 residues.

This clone is a singleton in its sample. The chain recombines TRBV2 with TRBJ1-2, with D perhaps matching TRBD1 (6 bases). Germline assignment: CDR1 SNHLY and CDR2 FYNNEI. The CDR3 runs 15 residues. V gave up 3 bases and J gave up 4 bases, with 15 bases separating them. For the CDR3, the DNA is TGTGCCAGCAGTGAGGGAACAGGGCTTGGCTATGGCTACACCTTC. It is translated as CASSEGTGLGYGYTF.

In the case of this clone: This same CDR3 is encoded by further DNA sequences in the sample. The chain uses TRBV5-4 and TRBJ2-1, with D unclear. Trimming took off 0 bases at V and 2 bases at J, with 6 bases between the two ends. Germline values: CDR1 SGHNT, CDR2 YYREEE (reference sequence). The CDR3 runs to 14 residues. As DNA, the CDR3 is TGTGCCAGCAGCTTGGATCGCGCCTACAATGAGCAGTTCTTC. Protein: CASSLDRAYNEQFF.

This clone was found a few times. The V call is TRBV7-9, the J call TRBJ2-7; D not certain. The CDR3 sequence is 12 residues long. The V gene's germline CDR1 is SEHNR and CDR2 FQNEAQ (reference sequence). V lost 5 bases and J 3 bases, leaving 8 bases between the germline ends. The CDR3 protein is CASSQPGYEQYF. CDR3 nucleotide sequence: TGTGCCAGCAGCCAGCCAGGCTACGAGCAGTACTTC.

The chain combines TRBV27 with TRBJ2-7; 9 bases fit TRBD1. The CDR3 contains 16 residues. Germline CDR1 is MNHEY and CDR2 is SMNVEV (reference sequence). V lost 4 bases, J lost 4 bases, and 11 bases stayed unmatched. This CDR3 is CASSSLGTGRRYEQYF. CDR3 nucleotide sequence: TGTGCCAGCAGTTCCCTCGGGACAGGGAGAAGGTACGAGCAGTACTTC.

This clone was recorded only once. The genes are TRBV9 and TRBJ1-2; possible D gene TRBD1, 5 bases. This CDR3 is 14 amino acids long. Germline assignment: CDR1 SGDLS and CDR2 YYNGEE. V was shortened by 3 bases and J by 1 base, with 10 bases between the two germline ends. The CDR3 DNA is TGTGCCAGCAGCGGGCCAGGGCTTAACTATGGCTACACCTTC. As protein: CASSGPGLNYGYTF.

This clone was seen more than once but under ten times. V gene TRBV18 combines with J gene TRBJ1-5; D gene unclear. V was pared by 3 bases and J by 4 bases, with 7 bases between. This CDR3 spans 13 amino acids. Germline-derived CDR1 and CDR2 are KGHSH and LQKENI. CDR3 coding DNA: TGTGCCAGCTCACCTCAGTGGAATCAGCCCCAGCATTTT. Its protein product is CASSPQWNQPQHF. The full variable domain, with the rest looked up from reference TRBV18 and TRBJ1-5, is NAGVMQNPRHLVRRRGQEARLRCSPMKGHSHVYWYRQLPEEGLKFMVYLQKENIIDESGMPKERFSAEFPKEGPSILRIQQVVRGDSAAYFCASSPQWNQPQHFGDGTRLSIL.

This chain uses TRBV27 with TRBJ2-1, with 7 bases fitting TRBD2. With V trimmed by 3 bases and J by 13 bases, 3 bases remained unmatched. The germline V gene has CDR1 MNHEY and CDR2 SMNVEV (reference sequence). CDR3 length: 11 residues. DNA for the CDR3: TGTGCCAGCAGTTTCGGGACTACACAGTTCTTC. Its protein product is CASSFGTTQFF.

The V call is TRBV3-1 (or the pseudogene TRBV3-2), the J call TRBJ2-2, with 11 bases lining up with TRBD2. The CDR3 consists of 18 residues. Trimming cost V 1 base and J 4 bases; bases outside gene matches: 8. The V gene's germline CDR1 is LGHDT and CDR2 YNNKEL (reference sequence). In DNA, the CDR3 is TGTGCCAGCAGCCAAGCCATAGCGGGAGGGCCGCGCACCGGGGAGCTGTTTTTT. Its translation: CASSQAIAGGPRTGELFF.

The chain couples TRBV2 to TRBJ2-1; D ambiguous. Germline values: CDR1 SNHLY, CDR2 FYNNEI. V was clipped by 2 bases and J by 6 bases, with 8 bases between them. CDR3 length: 13 amino acids. The CDR3 DNA reads as TGTGCCAGCAGTGAAACAGCAGGCAATGAGCAGTTCTTC. This codes for CASSETAGNEQFF.

This rearrangement joins TRBV5-8 to TRBJ2-7; D uncertain. V was cut by 4 bases and J by 3 bases, with 8 bases left in between. The CDR3 length is 12 residues. Germline V lookup: CDR1 SGHTS, CDR2 YDEGEE. The CDR3 region is CASSPFYYEQYF. CDR3 in DNA: TGTGCCAGCAGCCCTTTCTACTACGAGCAGTACTTC.

The rearrangement joins TRBV6-5 to TRBJ1-2, with TRBD1 matching over 10 bases. The J segment lost 9 bases and the V segment lost 4 bases, leaving 8 bases of the junction unmatched. This CDR3 spans 14 amino acids. Germline assignment: CDR1 MNHEY and CDR2 SVGAGI. CDR3 loop: CASSSTTGGGRYTF. The DNA of the CDR3 is TGTGCCAGCAGTTCCACGACAGGGGGCGGTCGCTACACCTTC.